The sequence of this T cell receptor (beta chain) was determined in a study of Graves' ophthalmopathy and Graves' hyperthyroidism. Study findings and constraints: In predicting ophthalmopathy progression, the model reached over 55% sensitivity and 72.22% specificity.

This CDR3 region has 14 residues. Unmatched junction bases numbered 8, after V lost 5 bases and J lost 8 bases. Germline CDR1 is SNHLY and CDR2 is FYNNEI. Enrollment excluded any patients with other autoimmune diseases, uncontrolled infections, pregnancy or lactation. CDR3 regions of TCR beta were amplified from RNA transcripts. HTBI primers were used in a first-round RT-PCR, which preceded a second-round multiplex PCR. TCRdb re-called the multiplex PCR reads with MiXCR, one entry per CDR3 protein. Of hundreds of thousands of distinct CDR3 sequences listed, over 40% are singletons. This clonotype appeared many times. Its antigen is not identified.

The sequenced sample consisted of peripheral blood. The receptor's source is an adult man with Graves' ophthalmopathy. The gene calls are TRBV2 and TRBJ1-4; 7 positions agree with TRBD1. This CDR3 reads CASSPGQAGEKLFF. The CDR3 DNA follows: TGTGCCAGCAGTCCTGGACAGGCTGGAGAAAAACTGTTTTTT.